The TCR beta chain under discussion was sequenced for a study of blood T cells in healthy people across ages. Study conclusions and caveats: Underestimates were what the diversity estimates from one million T cells were considered to be. PBMCs that were unsorted prevented a conclusive naive versus antigen-experienced comparison. In these data, TCR beta diversity tracked strongly with naive T cell percentage.

With a J-beta primer mix and a sample-barcoded 5' primer, a second PCR ran about 7 to 12 cycles. A template-switch adaptor containing 12 random nucleotides labeled each cDNA molecule. TCRdb re-called the 5' RACE reads through MiXCR, storing one row per CDR3 protein. The data hold hundreds of thousands of distinct CDR3 sequences, with 40% to 45% observed a single time. This clonotype was picked up a small number of times. Antigen specificity is unknown. This CDR3 has 16 residues. Germline CDR1 and CDR2: SGHDT and YYEEEE. Trimming stripped 1 base from V and 2 bases from J, with 14 bases between. The chain recombines TRBV5-6 with TRBJ2-3; D gene uncertain. This TCR was recovered from a man at least 80 years old in good health. What was sequenced was blood. The CDR3 here is CASSLLGGRYTDTQYF. Written as DNA, the CDR3 is TGTGCCAGCAGCTTGCTGGGCGGCCGGTACACAGATACGCAGTATTTT. The variable domain in full, completed from reference TRBV5-6 and TRBJ2-3, reads DAGVTQSPTHLIKTRGQQVTLRCSPKSGHDTVSWYQQALGQGPQFIFQYYEEEERQRGNFPDRFSGHQFPNYSSELNVNALLLGDSALYLCASSLLGGRYTDTQYFGPGTRLTVL.